This T cell receptor (beta chain) came from a study of CD4 T cells in relation to SARS-CoV-2 and coronaviruses (dated by TCRdb to the early 2020s). A note on the overall study: Using patient-derived lymphoblastoid cell lines, the shared crossreactive spike epitopes were mapped to their HLA restriction. At the level of individual TCR clonotypes, the study evaluated whether memory CD4+ T cells crossreact between the spike proteins of SARS-CoV-2 and those of common cold coronaviruses. The Adaptive Biotechnologies TCR-sequencing kit was used for samples from a few pre-COVID donors and for the naive versus memory experiments, whereas the other data were Illumina-based. Expansion assays from other donors in the study were sequenced with a different, Illumina-based TCR-beta assay. General conclusions and limits of the study: In around two thirds of donors, memory CD4+ clonotypes turned up that crossrecognized SARS-CoV-2 and at least one common cold coronavirus spike. Since the crossreactivity analysis centred on spike protein, crossreactivity against other viral proteins was not assessed. Compared with monoreactive clones, crossreactive clones had significantly weaker SARS-CoV-2-driven expansion, a result consistent with antigenic imprinting. Sequencing naive versus memory cells indicated that the assay picks up memory recall responses, not primary responses primed during culture. No donor contributed both pre-pandemic and post-infection samples, which limited tracing the source of pre-existing responses. The study was constrained by small numbers of patients and of tested TCRs.

Uncultured naive and memory CD4+ T cell DNA received deep-resolution immunoSEQ TCR-beta sequencing. The study's own analysis went as follows. Preprocessing removed nonproductive sequences and CDR3s not starting with C, not ending with F or W, or shorter than 7 amino acids. Cultured and uncultured naive and memory CD4+ repertoires were searched for previously identified spike- and CEF-reactive CDR3s. CDR3 homology was quantified as pairwise Levenshtein distance, calculated with the stringdist R package after three terminal residues were trimmed from each end. Entries here come from immuneACCESS through TCRdb and include only in-frame sequences with V and J called. Some clones fail to appear in such tables; in the studies checked, an unresolved V gene covers under half of the shortfall, and the cause of the remainder is unknown. V, J and clone size are those of that table, while D and trimming were read from the DNA. Counted in this sample were approximately 70,000 clones; more than 85% of them appeared once. Around 0.25% of the sample is held by the ten biggest clonotypes.

CD4+ T cells from unexposed donors were collected before the COVID-19 pandemic (2011-2018). Naive and memory CD4+ T cells were separated from cryopreserved PBMCs by CD4 enrichment followed by EasySep naive CD4+ T cell enrichment. Leukapheresis product for the unexposed donors was bought commercially. PBMCs were isolated from leukapheresis product or whole blood by Ficoll-Paque PLUS gradient centrifugation. PBMCs were either cryopreserved at -140 degrees C or used fresh in the expansion assay. The QIAamp Micro DNA Kit was used to extract genomic DNA from the CD4+ T cells. As for this clone: Its recognized antigen is unknown. There are no base qualities to consult, and no much larger clone falls within one base.

From its cysteine to its phenylalanine, the CDR3 spans 15 amino acids. This entry keeps only the CDR3 DNA: 45 bases, framed from base 1. The germline V gene sets CDR1 to SGHRS and CDR2 to YFSETQ. The germline V and J ends show losses of 3 bases and 8 bases respectively, and no gene match explains 10 bases of the junction. This chain is built from TRBV5-1 and TRBJ1-1; TRBD1 agrees with 10 junctional bases. This sequence originates from a human donor in good health. The material sequenced was naive CD4+ T cells from PBMCs. The cell subset or site label, as the study defines it: naive CD4+ T cells isolated by negative enrichment. The CDR3 region reads CASSSGTGDIREAFF. The base sequence is TGCGCCAGCAGCTCGGGGACAGGGGACATTAGGGAAGCTTTCTTT.